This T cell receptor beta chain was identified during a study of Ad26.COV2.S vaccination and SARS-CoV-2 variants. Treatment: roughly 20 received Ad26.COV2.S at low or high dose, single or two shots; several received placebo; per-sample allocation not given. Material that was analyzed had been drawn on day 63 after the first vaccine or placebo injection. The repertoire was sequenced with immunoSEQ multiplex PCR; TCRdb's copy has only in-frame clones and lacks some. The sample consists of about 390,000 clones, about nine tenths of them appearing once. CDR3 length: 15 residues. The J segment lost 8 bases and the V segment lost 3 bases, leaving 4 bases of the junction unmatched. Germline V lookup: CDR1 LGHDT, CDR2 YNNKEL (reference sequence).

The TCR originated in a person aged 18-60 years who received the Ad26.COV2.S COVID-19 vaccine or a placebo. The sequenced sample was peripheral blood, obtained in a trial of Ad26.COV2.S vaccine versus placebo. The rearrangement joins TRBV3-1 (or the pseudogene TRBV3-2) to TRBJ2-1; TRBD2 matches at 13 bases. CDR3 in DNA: TGTGCCAGCAGCCATACTAGCGGGGGGGGCTATGAGCAGTTCTTC. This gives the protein CASSHTSGGGYEQFF.